The 17 T cell receptor beta chains in this list originate from one sample, sequenced in a study of blood T cell repertoires in COVID-19. Sequencing used immunoSEQ multiplex PCR; TCRdb keeps in-frame clones, though not all of them. The data show over 35,000 clones, approximately 87% seen once. The sample comprised peripheral blood. The receptor set was obtained from a man aged 35-49 years with COVID-19, enrolled during active disease.

The J gene is TRBJ1-2, the V gene TRBV30; D is possibly TRBD1 (6 bases). V lost 3 bases and J 8 bases, leaving 16 bases between the germline ends. The CDR3 is 13 residues long. Germline V gene sequence: CDR1 GTSNPN, CDR2 SVGIG (reference sequence). CDR3 sequence (DNA): TGTGCCTGGAGGGACAGTTCCTTTGCCGGCTACACCTTC. As protein: CAWRDSSFAGYTF. Based on the CDR3 plus reference TRBV30 and TRBJ1-2, the full variable domain is SQTIHQWPATLVQPVGSPLSLECTVEGTSNPNLYWYRQAAGRGLQLLFYSVGIGQISSEVPQNLSASRPQDRQFILSSKKLLLSDSGFYLCAWRDSSFAGYTFGSGTRLTVV.

The chain recombines TRBV6-6 with TRBJ2-1; D is perhaps TRBD1 (6 bases). The CDR3 runs to 15 residues. The V end lost 7 bases, the J end lost 0 bases, and 13 bases lay between the germline ends. Germline lookup yields CDR1 MNHNY and CDR2 SVGAGI (reference sequence). The CDR3: CASTLGQSSYNEQFF. The CDR3 bases are TGTGCCAGCACCCTCGGACAGAGCTCCTACAATGAGCAGTTCTTC.

The chain carries TRBV5-1 and TRBJ2-1; TRBD2 agrees at 14 bases. With 0 bases clipped from V and 9 bases from J, the junction kept 8 bases outside the gene matches. This CDR3 region has 17 residues. Looked up from germline, CDR1 is SGHRS and CDR2 is YFSETQ. The CDR3 region is CASSLGAGTSGSTEQFF. The DNA for the CDR3 is TGCGCCAGCAGCTTGGGGGCCGGGACTAGCGGGAGTACTGAGCAGTTCTTC.

The chain recombines TRBV12-3 or TRBV12-4 with TRBJ2-5; D is perhaps TRBD2 (5 bases). The CDR3 length is 13 residues. Trimming took off 6 bases at V and 4 bases at J, with 12 bases between the two ends. CDR3 bases: TGTGCCAGCAGCCGAATTGGAGGAGAGACCCAGTACTTC. This sequence encodes CASSRIGGETQYF.

The chain carries TRBV30 and TRBJ1-1; no firm D call. V lost 2 bases and J lost 6, with 19 bases in between. Germline V CDR1 and CDR2: GTSNPN, SVGIG (reference sequence). This CDR3 region has 15 residues. DNA for the CDR3: TGTGCCTGGAGTCCCCCTAGAATCTCCAACGCTGAAGCTTTCTTT. Encoded protein: CAWSPPRISNAEAFF.

The chain's CDR3 is CASSYSGQGHYEQYF. The DNA of the CDR3 is TGTGCCAGCAGTTACTCGGGCCAGGGCCACTACGAGCAGTACTTC. The chain carries TRBV6-5 and TRBJ2-7; possible D gene TRBD1, 5 bases. CDR3 length: 15 amino acids. Trimming shortened V by 0 bases and J by 3 bases, and 12 bases separated the two germline ends. Germline V gene lookup returns CDR1 MNHEY and CDR2 SVGAGI.

The gene calls are TRBV7-8 and TRBJ2-2; the D gene is possibly TRBD1 (6 bases). Between the trimmed V and J ends, which lost 5 bases and 2 bases, there was a span of 15 bases. The V gene's germline CDR1 is SGHVS and CDR2 FQNEAQ. The CDR3 contains 16 residues. This CDR3 reads CASSDAGTTNTGELFF. The DNA for the CDR3 is TGTGCCAGCAGCGACGCCGGGACAACCAACACCGGGGAGCTGTTTTTT.

The rearrangement uses TRBV19 and TRBJ2-1, with D possibly being TRBD2 (6 bases). Trimming took off 7 bases at V and 2 bases at J, with 18 bases between the two ends. CDR1 and CDR2 (germline): LNHDA, SQIVND (reference sequence). The CDR3 has 16 residues. CDR3 nucleotide sequence: TGTGCCAGTACGAGGGAACGGGAGTCACCCTACAATGAGCAGTTCTTC. Amino acids: CASTRERESPYNEQFF.

For this clone: Other nucleotide sequences from this sample produce the same CDR3. The J gene is TRBJ1-2, the V gene TRBV3-1 (or the pseudogene TRBV3-2); weak D call: TRBD1 (5 bases). In germline, CDR1 is LGHDT, CDR2 YNNKEL (reference sequence). This CDR3 contains 13 residues. V lost 0 bases to trimming and J lost 8 bases, with 10 bases between them. Written as DNA, the CDR3 is TGTGCCAGCAGCCAAGAACGAGCAGGGGGCTACACCTTC. Translated, it gives CASSQERAGGYTF.

This chain connects TRBV15 to TRBJ1-5, with D unresolved. The length of the CDR3 is 16 residues. The ends were cut back, 5 bases at V and 0 bases at J, with 14 bases in the middle. Germline CDR1 and CDR2: LNHNV and YYDKDF (reference sequence). CDR3 protein: CATSGSRIYSNQPQHF. CDR3 nucleotide sequence: TGTGCCACCAGCGGCTCGAGGATTTATAGCAATCAGCCCCAGCATTTT.

The chain combines TRBV2 with TRBJ1-1, with a possible D match to TRBD1 (6 bases). The germline V gene has CDR1 SNHLY and CDR2 FYNNEI. Trimming cost V 3 bases and J 3 bases, with 17 bases left between them. CDR3 length: 16 residues. CDR3 DNA: TGTGCCAGCAGTGATAGGCCAGGGGTTGGGGACACTGAAGCTTTCTTT. This codes for CASSDRPGVGDTEAFF.

The chain links TRBV3-1 (or the pseudogene TRBV3-2) to TRBJ2-2, with a possible D match to TRBD2 (6 bases). CDR1 and CDR2 from the germline V gene are LGHDT and YNNKEL (reference sequence). The CDR3 length is 15 residues. V lost 6 bases to trimming and J lost 6 bases, with 17 bases between them. The CDR3 DNA follows: TGTGCCAGCAGTCCCGTCGGAGGGTTGGCCGGGGAGCTGTTTTTT. As protein: CASSPVGGLAGELFF.

The chain is built from TRBV7-2 and TRBJ1-6, with TRBD1 as a possible D gene (5 bases). Trimming took off 5 bases at V and 6 bases at J, with 11 bases between the two ends. CDR1 SGHTA and CDR2 FQGNSA come from the germline V gene. The CDR3 sequence is 14 residues long. CDR3 coding DNA: TGTGCCAGCAGCCGTGCAGGGTTTAATTCACCCCTCCACTTT. Translation: CASSRAGFNSPLHF. The whole variable domain, remainder taken from reference TRBV7-2 and TRBJ1-6, is GAGVSQSPSNKVTEKGKDVELRCDPISGHTALYWYRQSLGQGLEFLIYFQGNSAPDKSGLPSDRFSAERTGGSVSTLTIQRTQQEDSAVYLCASSRAGFNSPLHFGNGTRLTVT.

This clone was found a few times. The V gene is TRBV30, the J gene TRBJ1-2, with 9 bases matching TRBD1. Per the germline V gene, CDR1 is GTSNPN and CDR2 is SVGIG (reference sequence). The CDR3 contains 14 residues. The ends lost 3 bases at V and 0 bases at J; junction bases unmatched: 2. The CDR3 sequence: CAWRGTGSNYGYTF. The CDR3 DNA reads TGTGCCTGGAGGGGGACAGGGTCTAACTATGGCTACACCTTC.

This clone has a single count. CDR3 loop: CSASAWTSGGTDTQYF. The CDR3 DNA reads TGCAGTGCTAGTGCATGGACTAGCGGGGGCACAGATACGCAGTATTTT. The chain carries TRBV20-1 and TRBJ2-3, with TRBD2 identical over 12 bases. V dropped 3 bases and J dropped 1; count of bases not matched to a gene: 5. This CDR3 comprises 16 residues. Germline CDR1 reads DFQATT; CDR2 reads SNEGSKA (reference sequence).

The V call is TRBV10-1, the J call TRBJ1-6, with D perhaps matching TRBD1 (5 bases). The CDR3 contains 13 residues. Germline V CDR1 and CDR2: WNHNN, SYGVQD (reference sequence). The ends were cut back, 8 bases at V and 9 bases at J, with 14 bases in the middle. CDR3 DNA: TGCGCCAGCGTTGGAGGGGAGATTTCACCCCTCCACTTT. Its protein is CASVGGEISPLHF.

V is TRBV5-6 and J is TRBJ2-5; 8 bases are a match to TRBD2. This CDR3 spans 13 amino acids. Trimming cost V 4 bases and J 5 bases; bases outside gene matches: 4. Germline values: CDR1 SGHDT, CDR2 YYEEEE. This chain's CDR3 is CASSRGGLETQYF. The CDR3 bases are TGTGCCAGCAGCCGCGGGGGGCTGGAGACCCAGTACTTC.